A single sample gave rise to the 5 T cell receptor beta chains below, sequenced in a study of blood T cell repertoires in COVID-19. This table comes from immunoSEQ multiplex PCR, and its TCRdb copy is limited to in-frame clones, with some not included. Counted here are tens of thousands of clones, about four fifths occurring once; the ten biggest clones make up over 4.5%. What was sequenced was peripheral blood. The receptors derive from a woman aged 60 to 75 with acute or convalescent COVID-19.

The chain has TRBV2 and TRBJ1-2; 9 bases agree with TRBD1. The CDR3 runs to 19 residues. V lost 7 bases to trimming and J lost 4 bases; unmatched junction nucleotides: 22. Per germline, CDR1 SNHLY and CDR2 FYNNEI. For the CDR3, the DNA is TGTGCCAGCACCGAGTACAGGGGGCTCCTTCCTGAGGCCAGCTATGGCTACACCTTC. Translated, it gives CASTEYRGLLPEASYGYTF.

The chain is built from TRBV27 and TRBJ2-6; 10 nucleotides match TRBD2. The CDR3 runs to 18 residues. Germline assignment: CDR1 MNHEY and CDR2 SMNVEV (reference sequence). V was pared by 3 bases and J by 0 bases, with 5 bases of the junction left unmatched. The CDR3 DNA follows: TGTGCCAGCAGTTTTCTAGCGGGGGTTTTCTCTGGGGCCAACGTCCTGACTTTC. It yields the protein CASSFLAGVFSGANVLTF.

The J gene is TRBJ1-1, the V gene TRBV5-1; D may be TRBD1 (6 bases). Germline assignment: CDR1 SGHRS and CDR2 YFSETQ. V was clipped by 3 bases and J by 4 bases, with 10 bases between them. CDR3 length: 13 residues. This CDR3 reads CASSSQGSTEAFF. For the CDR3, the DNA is TGCGCCAGCAGCTCGCAGGGGAGCACTGAAGCTTTCTTT.

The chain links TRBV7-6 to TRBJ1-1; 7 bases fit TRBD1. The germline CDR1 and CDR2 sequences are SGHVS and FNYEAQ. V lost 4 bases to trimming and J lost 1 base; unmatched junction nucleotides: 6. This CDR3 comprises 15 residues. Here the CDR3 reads CASSYPGTENTEAFF. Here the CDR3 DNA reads TGTGCCAGCAGCTACCCCGGGACAGAGAACACTGAAGCTTTCTTT. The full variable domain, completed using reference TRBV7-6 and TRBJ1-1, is GAGVSQSPRYKVTKRGQDVALRCDPISGHVSLYWYRQALGQGPEFLTYFNYEAQQDKSGLPNDRFSAERPEGSISTLTIQRTEQRDSAMYRCASSYPGTENTEAFFGQGTRLTVV.

For the CDR3, the DNA is TGCGCCAGCAGCGTCGACGGAGGGGTAGAGCCCCAGCATTTT. Translation gives CASSVDGGVEPQHF. The chain employs TRBV5-1 and TRBJ1-5; tentatively, D is TRBD1 (5 bases). Deletions cut 4 bases from V and 8 bases from J, with 16 bases between. Looked up from germline, CDR1 is SGHRS and CDR2 is YFSETQ. This CDR3 spans 14 amino acids.